This T cell receptor beta chain appears in the sequencing data of a study of blood T cells in healthy people across ages (dated by TCRdb to about 2015). Turning to the overall study: In model experiments, template switching captured about one uniquely barcoded TCR beta cDNA molecule for every two T cells. To track age-related changes in TCR beta repertoire diversity, the study relied on deep sequencing normalized with unique cDNA molecular identifiers. The donors were split into four age groups: young (average 16 years), middle-aged (about 40), aged (more than 60) and long-lived (roughly 80). To avoid experimental bias, donors of different ages were distributed randomly across sequencing lanes. The study analyzed two additional independent replicas of 1 million unique cDNA reads from the same blood draw for two donors, one aged 18 to 30 and one aged 80 or older.

Library preparation employed 5' RACE. The sequencer listed for this sample is Illumina HiSeq 2500. The second PCR ran for about 6 to 12 cycles and used a J-beta primer mix along with a sample-barcoded 5' primer. A unique molecular identifier was introduced onto each TCR beta cDNA molecule by a template-switch 5' adaptor carrying 12 random nucleotides. Each sample yielded at least 2.5 million CDR3-containing paired-end reads. First-strand cDNA synthesis was performed from all RNA using the Mint cDNA synthesis kit, with priming by a TRBC-specific oligonucleotide. All cDNA was treated with uracil-DNA glycosylase and then went through a first 18-cycle PCR with the universal primers M1SS and BC2_uni_R. From the authors' description of their analysis: Normalization of each sample was performed by random selection of 1 million high-quality reads, each carrying a distinct molecular identifier. Reads with shared molecular identifiers were discarded instead of being binned into consensus sequences. MiTCR, set to a Q25 quality threshold and the strictest error-elimination algorithm, was used for CDR3 identification, clonotype clustering and error correction. A nonparametric unseen species model with Euler transformation was used to estimate a lower bound on total TCR beta diversity. TCRdb reprocessing: public reads trimmed at Q25 with fastp, clones called with MiXCR, in-frame beta chains kept. Each CDR3 protein gets just one entry, which takes the most common genes and DNA from the rows behind it. It is TCRdb's table, rather than the study itself, that gives the V and J calls and clone size. The sample includes hundreds of thousands of distinct CDR3 sequences, with roughly 32% observed a single time. Of the sample, approximately 15% falls within the top ten clones.

What the work shows at the level of the full study, not this receptor alone: The CMV infection status of donors was not known, potentially confounding age-related changes in expanded clonotypes. The long-lived group showed more naive CD4+ T cells, fewer expanded clones and increased TCR diversity than the aged group, suggesting age selection. Estimates of total diversity based on one million sequenced T cells were considered lower bounds and underestimates. As age increased, observed TCR beta diversity per million T cells dropped in a roughly linear way, and a significant reduction was already evident by age roughly 36. The percentage of naive T cells measured by flow cytometry correlated strongly with observed TCR beta diversity. Bulk unsorted PBMC profiling prevented conclusive comparison of naive and antigen-experienced compartments.

The donors were roughly 40 Caucasian individuals from Russia, aged roughly 6 to 90 years, who were systemically healthy. Approximately 10 milliliters of peripheral blood were collected from each donor into EDTA-treated Vacutainer tubes. PBMCs were isolated by Ficoll-Paque density-gradient centrifugation, with at least 6 million obtained per sample. Total RNA was extracted from PBMCs with Trizol reagent, with at least 6 micrograms obtained per sample. Naive CD45RAhigh/CD27high T cell percentages were measured by flow cytometry on a PBMC aliquot from every donor. This clonotype was picked up many times. Its cognate antigen has yet to be identified. Base qualities are not provided; no much larger clone lies one nucleotide away. Sequences were obtained from blood. The sequence came from a woman older than 75 in good health. Donor details come from another sample of the same person, matched by shared clones.

The DNA is TGTGCCAGCAGCGGGACTAGCGGGGGCTATGAGCAGTTCTTC. The resulting protein is CASSGTSGGYEQFF. The rearranged segments are TRBV5-5 and TRBJ2-1; the central 14 bases match TRBD2. Ends trimmed: V by 4 bases, J by 8 bases; bases unmatched to a gene: 2. CDR3 length: 14 amino acids, cysteine to phenylalanine. CDR3 DNA only is kept here, 42 bases in frame from base 1. Reading the germline V gene (reference sequence) gives CDR1 SGHKS and CDR2 YYEKEE.